This TCR beta chain was sequenced for a study of CD4 T cells in relation to SARS-CoV-2 and coronaviruses. Generated by immunoSEQ multiplex PCR, the TCRdb table keeps only in-frame clones and is missing some. The table records some 16,000 clones, about 77% of them present only once. Before the COVID-19 pandemic, during about 2010-2018, CD4+ T cells were taken from unexposed donors. After ten to eleven days of culture, CD4+ T cells were isolated. Cells permitting, SARS-CoV-2 S/N and four cold-coronavirus spikes were tested on unexposed-donor CD4+ T cells. Cultures received half-medium IL-2 refreshes on days 3 and 7. Of note for this clone: Its specificity is not known.

The clonotype was recovered from a human donor in good health. The source material was CD4+ T cells from PBMCs, cultured in vitro.

The CDR3 reads CASSLDNNYGYTF. Written as DNA, the CDR3 is TGTGCCAGCAGCTTGGATAATAACTATGGCTACACCTTC. V usage is TRBV5-4 and J usage is TRBJ1-2; D uncertain. This CDR3 is built from 13 residues. Germline V lookup: CDR1 SGHNT, CDR2 YYREEE (reference sequence). The V gene lost 0 bases and the J gene lost 1 base, with 4 bases spanning the gap.